The clone carrying this T cell receptor beta chain was picked up many times. TCR beta CDR3 region amplification was performed from RNA transcripts. First-round RT-PCR with HTBI primers amplified the TCR CDR3 region. TCRdb redid the calling of the multiplex PCR reads with MiXCR, one entry per CDR3 protein. This table has over 500,000 distinct CDR3 sequences, roughly 17% appearing once. These data belong to a study of T cells in Graves' hyperthyroidism and ophthalmopathy. Germline V lookup: CDR1 SNHLY, CDR2 FYNNEI. The CDR3 is made up of 18 amino acids. Trimming took 1 base from V and 0 from J; bases not matched to a gene: 7.

The gene calls are TRBV2 and TRBJ2-7; 12 bases are shared with TRBD2. This TCR derives from a woman between 18 and 29 years old with Graves' ophthalmopathy. The sequenced sample was blood. Written as DNA, the CDR3 is TGTGCCAGCAGTGAAGGTACTAGCGGGGGGCCCCGCTCCTACGAGCAGTACTTC. This translates into CASSEGTSGGPRSYEQYF. Together with reference TRBV2 and TRBJ2-7, the CDR3 gives the full variable domain: EPEVTQTPSHQVTQMGQEVILRCVPISNHLYFYWYRQILGQKVEFLVSFYNNEISEKSEIFDDQFSVERPDGSNFTLKIRSTKLEDSAMYFCASSEGTSGGPRSYEQYFGPGTRLTVT.